This TCR beta chain originates from a study of T cell responses to AZD1222 COVID-19 vaccine. Profiling relied on immunoSEQ multiplex PCR, and the TCRdb table lists in-frame clones only, not all of them. The sample lists about 120,000 clones; about nine tenths were seen once. This clone was seen a few times. Its antigen is undetermined. General observations from the study: Females outnumbered males among donors, who were mostly white British; clonal diversity was possibly underestimated. Seropositivity was recorded at baseline in only a handful of AZD1222 recipients. Spike-spanning, vaccine-associated CD4 TCRs were dominant at 160-218 and 743-854.

The ends were cut back, 7 bases at V and 6 bases at J, with 12 bases in the middle. Germline CDR1 and CDR2: MDHEN and SYDVKM. This CDR3 has 13 amino acids. Source: peripheral blood, taken on day 0 of MenACWY control vaccination. J is TRBJ2-2 and V is TRBV28, with D hard to call. This receptor was identified in an adult in good health. CDR3 protein: CASTSPHPGELFF. CDR3 coding DNA: TGTGCCAGCACCTCCCCCCACCCCGGGGAGCTGTTTTTT.